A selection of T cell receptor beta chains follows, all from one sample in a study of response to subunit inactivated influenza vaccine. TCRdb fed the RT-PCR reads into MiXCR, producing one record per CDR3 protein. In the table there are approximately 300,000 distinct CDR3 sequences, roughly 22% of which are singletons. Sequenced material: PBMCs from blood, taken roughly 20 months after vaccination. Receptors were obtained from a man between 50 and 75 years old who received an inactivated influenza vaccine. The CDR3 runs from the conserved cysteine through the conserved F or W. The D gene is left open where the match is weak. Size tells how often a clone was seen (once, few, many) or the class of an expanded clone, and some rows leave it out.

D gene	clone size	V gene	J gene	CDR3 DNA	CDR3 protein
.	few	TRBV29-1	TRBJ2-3	TGCAGCGCAAACAATGCAGATACGCAGTATTTT	CSANNADTQYF
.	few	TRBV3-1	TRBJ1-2	TGTGCCAGCAGCCAAGATACGGGGAGCTCTGTTGGCTACACCTTC	CASSQDTGSSVGYTF
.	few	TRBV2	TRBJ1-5	TGTGCCAGCAGTGGGATAGCGAGCAATCAGCCCCAGCATTTT	CASSGIASNQPQHF
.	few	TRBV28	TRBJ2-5	TGTGCCAGCAGTTTTGGGAGGCAAGAGACCCAGTACTTC	CASSFGRQETQYF
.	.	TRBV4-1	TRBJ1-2	TGCGCCAGCAGCCAGGGGGGGGCCCGTCCGAGAGGTGGCTACACCTTC	CASSQGGARPRGGYTF
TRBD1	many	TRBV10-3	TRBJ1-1	TGTGCCATCAGGGGACAGGATGGCACTGAAGCTTTCTTT	CAIRGQDGTEAFF
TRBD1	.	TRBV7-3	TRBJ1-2	TGTGCCAGCAGCTTCCCAGGGGGAAATGGCTACACCTTC	CASSFPGGNGYTF
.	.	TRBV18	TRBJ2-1	TGTGCCAGCTCACCCCCCGGGGGAAAGACCTACAATGAGCAGTTCTTC	CASSPPGGKTYNEQFF
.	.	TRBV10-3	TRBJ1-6	TGTGCCATCAGTGAGTCTGCTTTTCATCGAAGCGTGGACCCCCTCGGAACGTCCAATTCACCCCTCCACTTT	CAISESAFHRSVDPLGTSNSPLHF
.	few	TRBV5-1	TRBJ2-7	TGCGCCAGCAGCTTCCCCACCAGGGACGAGCAGTACTTC	CASSFPTRDEQYF
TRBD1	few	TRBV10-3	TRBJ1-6	TGTGCCATCAGTGAGGCAGGACAGGGGCGTCATTCGGCCCTCCACTTT	CAISEAGQGRHSALHF
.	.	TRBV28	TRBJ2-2	TGTGCCAGCAGCCCACTAGTAAACACCGGGGAGCTGTTTTTT	CASSPLVNTGELFF
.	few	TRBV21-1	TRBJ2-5	TGTGCCAGCAGCAAAGGGGGACCTCATCAAGAGACCCAGTACTTC	CASSKGGPHQETQYF
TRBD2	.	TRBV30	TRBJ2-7	TGTGCCTGGAGTCCCCTTAGCGGGGGAGGATACGAGCAGTACTTC	CAWSPLSGGGYEQYF
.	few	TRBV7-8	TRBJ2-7	TGTGCCAGCAGCTTAGATTGGGGCACAGCCTACGAGCAGTACTTC	CASSLDWGTAYEQYF
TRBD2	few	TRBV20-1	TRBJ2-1	TGCAGTGCCCGCCCGGGACTAACCTTCAATGAGCAGTTCTTC	CSARPGLTFNEQFF
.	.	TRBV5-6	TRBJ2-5	TGTGCCAGCAGCTTTTCGACCGACGGGTCCCAGTACTTC	CASSFSTDGSQYF
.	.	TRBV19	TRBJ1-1	TGTGCCAGTAGTATGGTTCAGAAGAACACTGAAGCTTTCTTT	CASSMVQKNTEAFF
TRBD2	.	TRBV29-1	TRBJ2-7	TGCAGCGTTGAAGGGGCTAGCGGGAGGTTCGAGCAGTACTTC	CSVEGASGRFEQYF
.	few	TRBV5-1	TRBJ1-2	TGCGCCAGCAGCTTGGTAGACAGAGATGGCTACACCTTC	CASSLVDRDGYTF
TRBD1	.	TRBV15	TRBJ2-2	TGTGCCACCAGCAGACCAGACAGGGGAGGCACCGGGGAGCTGTTTTTT	CATSRPDRGGTGELFF
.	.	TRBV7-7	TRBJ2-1	TGTGCTAGCAGCTACGGGCAGTACAATGAGCAGTTCTTC	CASSYGQYNEQFF
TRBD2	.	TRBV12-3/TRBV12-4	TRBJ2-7	TGTGCCAGCAGTTTGGGACTAGCGGGGAGCACCTACGAGCAGTACTTC	CASSLGLAGSTYEQYF
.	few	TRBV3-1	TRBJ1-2	TGTGCCAGCAGCCGTGCGTCCGGGATCTATGGCTACACCTTC	CASSRASGIYGYTF
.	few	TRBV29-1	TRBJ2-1	TGCAGCGTTTACAGCGGGCACACCTACAATGAGCAGTTCTTC	CSVYSGHTYNEQFF
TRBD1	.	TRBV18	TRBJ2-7	TGTGCCAGCTCATTAGGACAGGGGCCCTCCTACGAGCAGTACTTC	CASSLGQGPSYEQYF
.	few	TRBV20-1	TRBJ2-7	TGCAGTGCTAGAGGTCGGGGCAGGCATCAAACCTACGAGCAGTACTTC	CSARGRGRHQTYEQYF
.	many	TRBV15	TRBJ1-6	TGTGCCACCATCGCCAGTAATTCACCCCTCCACTTT	CATIASNSPLHF
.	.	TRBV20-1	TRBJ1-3	TGCAGTGCTAGCCGTATGAGCCCGATAGGAAACACCATATATTTT	CSASRMSPIGNTIYF
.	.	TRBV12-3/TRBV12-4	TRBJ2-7	TGTGCCAGCAGTCCCGAGGGCCTTTTCTCCTACGAGCAGTACTTC	CASSPEGLFSYEQYF
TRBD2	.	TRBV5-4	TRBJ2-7	TGTGCCAGCAGCTTCGCCGGGACTAGCGGTCCCCGGTTCTTC	CASSFAGTSGPRFF
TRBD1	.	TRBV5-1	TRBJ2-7	TGCGCCAGCAGCCTAGGACAGGGTGCCCACGAGCAGTACTTC	CASSLGQGAHEQYF
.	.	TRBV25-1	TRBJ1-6	TGTGCCAGCAGCCGAAGAGGGAGTCTGAACTTCAATTCACCCCTCCACTTT	CASSRRGSLNFNSPLHF
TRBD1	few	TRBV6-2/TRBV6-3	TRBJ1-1	TGTGCCAGCAGTTACGGTAGGGGGCGCGGAGCTTTCTTT	CASSYGRGRGAFF
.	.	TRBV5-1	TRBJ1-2	TGCGCCAGCAAGTGGACGGTAGCTAACTATGGCTACACCTTC	CASKWTVANYGYTF